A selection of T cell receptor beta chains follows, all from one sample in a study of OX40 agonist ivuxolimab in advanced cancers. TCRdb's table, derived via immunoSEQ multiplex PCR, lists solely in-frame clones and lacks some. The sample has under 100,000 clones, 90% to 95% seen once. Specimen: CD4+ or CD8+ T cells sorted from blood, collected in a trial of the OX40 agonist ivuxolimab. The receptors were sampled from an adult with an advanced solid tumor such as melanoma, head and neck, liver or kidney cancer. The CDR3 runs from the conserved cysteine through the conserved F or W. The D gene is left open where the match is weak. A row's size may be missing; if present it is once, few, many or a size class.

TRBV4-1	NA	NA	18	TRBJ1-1	CASSQAFRGWRMNTEAFF	TGCGCCAGCAGCCAAGCTTTCAGGGGCTGGAGGATGAACACTGAAGCTTTCTTT
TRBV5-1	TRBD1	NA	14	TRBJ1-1	CASSRQGADTEAFF	TGCGCCAGCAGCCGACAGGGGGCAGACACTGAAGCTTTCTTT
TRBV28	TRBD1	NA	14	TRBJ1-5	CASSLQGAGQPQHF	TGTGCCAGCAGTTTACAGGGGGCAGGTCAGCCCCAGCATTTT
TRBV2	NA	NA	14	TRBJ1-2	CASSEEYTNYGYTF	TGTGCCAGCAGTGAAGAATATACTAACTATGGCTACACCTTC
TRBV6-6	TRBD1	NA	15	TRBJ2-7	CASSYPRTGGGEQYF	TGTGCCAGCAGTTACCCGAGGACAGGGGGAGGGGAGCAGTACTTC
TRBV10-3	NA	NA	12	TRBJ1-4	CAIRDVGEKLFF	TGTGCCATCAGGGATGTTGGTGAAAAACTGTTTTTT
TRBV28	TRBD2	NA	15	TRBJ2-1	CASSDLAGDSNEQFF	TGTGCCAGCAGTGACCTAGCGGGAGATTCAAATGAGCAGTTCTTC
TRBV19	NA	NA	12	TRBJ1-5	CASRDRHQPQHF	TGTGCCAGTAGGGACAGACATCAGCCCCAGCATTTT
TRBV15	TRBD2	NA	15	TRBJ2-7	CATSKGLAGSYEQYF	TGTGCCACCAGCAAGGGACTAGCGGGCTCCTACGAGCAGTACTTC
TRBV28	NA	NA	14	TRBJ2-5	CASSSRQSQETQYF	TGTGCCAGCAGTTCGCGACAGTCACAAGAGACCCAGTACTTC
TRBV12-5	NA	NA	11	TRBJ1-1	CASGLVFEAFF	TGTGCTAGTGGTTTGGTATTTGAGGCTTTCTTT
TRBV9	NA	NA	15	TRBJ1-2	CASSPRQSDNYGYTF	TGTGCCAGCAGCCCCCGACAGTCGGATAACTATGGCTACACCTTC
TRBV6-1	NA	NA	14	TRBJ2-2	CASSPLLSTGELFF	TGTGCCAGCAGCCCCCTTCTGAGCACCGGGGAGCTGTTTTTT
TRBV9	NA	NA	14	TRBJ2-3	CASSGHYSTDTQYF	TGTGCCAGCAGCGGACACTACAGCACAGATACGCAGTATTTT
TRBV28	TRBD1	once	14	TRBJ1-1	CASTPGQGFFEAFF	TGTGCCAGCACCCCGGGACAGGGTTTTTTTGAAGCTTTCTTT
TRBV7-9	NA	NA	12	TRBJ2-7	CASSLTETEQYF	TGTGCCAGCAGCTTAACAGAAACCGAGCAGTACTTC
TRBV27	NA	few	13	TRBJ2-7	CASSSLDSYEQYF	TGTGCCAGCAGTTCCCTAGATTCCTACGAGCAGTACTTC
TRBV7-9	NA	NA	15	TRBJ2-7	CASSPGQPGGYEQYF	TGTGCCAGCAGCCCTGGACAGCCCGGGGGTTACGAGCAGTACTTC
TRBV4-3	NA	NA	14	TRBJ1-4	CASSHGEANEKLFF	TGCGCCAGCAGCCACGGGGAAGCTAATGAAAAACTGTTTTTT
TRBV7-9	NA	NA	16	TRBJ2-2	CASSSLRGQRTGELFF	TGTGCCAGCAGCTCACTCCGGGGCCAAAGGACCGGGGAGCTGTTTTTT
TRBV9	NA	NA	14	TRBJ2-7	CASSVAGQPYEQYF	TGTGCCAGCAGCGTAGCGGGACAACCCTACGAGCAGTACTTC
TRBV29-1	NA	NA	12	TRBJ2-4	CSVVWRGAIQYF	TGCAGCGTTGTTTGGAGAGGGGCCATTCAGTACTTC
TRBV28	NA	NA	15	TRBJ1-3	CASSFGQHSGNTIYF	TGTGCCAGCAGTTTTGGACAGCACTCTGGAAACACCATATATTTT
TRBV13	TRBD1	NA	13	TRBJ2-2	CASSSPTGGELFF	TGTGCCAGCAGCTCGCCGACAGGGGGGGAGCTGTTTTTT
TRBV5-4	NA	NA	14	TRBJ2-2	CASSSTENTGELFF	TGTGCCAGCAGCTCCACTGAGAACACCGGGGAGCTGTTTTTT
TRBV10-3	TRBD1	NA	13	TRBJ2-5	CAIRSTGRETQYF	TGTGCCATCAGATCGACAGGGAGAGAGACCCAGTACTTC
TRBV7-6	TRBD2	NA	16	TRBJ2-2	CASSQRSGGETGELFF	TGTGCCAGCAGCCAACGCAGCGGGGGAGAGACCGGGGAGCTGTTTTTT
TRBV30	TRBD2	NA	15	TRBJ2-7	CAISGIVGARYEQYF	TGTGCCATTAGCGGGATTGTTGGGGCACGCTACGAGCAGTACTTC
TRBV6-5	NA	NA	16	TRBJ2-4	CASSYSGGASKNIQYF	TGTGCCAGCAGTTACTCTGGGGGCGCCTCCAAAAACATTCAGTACTTC
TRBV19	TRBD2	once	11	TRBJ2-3	CASSGPGLASF	TGTGCCAGTAGTGGCCCGGGACTAGCGTCCTTT
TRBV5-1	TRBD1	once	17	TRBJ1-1	CASSYGTVGTMNTEAFF	TGCGCCAGCAGTTACGGGACAGTTGGGACCATGAACACTGAAGCTTTCTTT
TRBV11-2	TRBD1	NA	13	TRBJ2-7	CASSRDRAYEQYF	TGTGCCAGCAGCCGGGACAGGGCCTACGAGCAGTACTTC
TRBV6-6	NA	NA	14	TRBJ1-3	CASYRTVGGNTIYF	TGTGCCAGCTATCGGACGGTGGGTGGAAACACCATATATTTT
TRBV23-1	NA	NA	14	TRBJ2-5	CASTPYRHQETQYF	TGCGCCAGCACCCCGTACCGCCACCAAGAGACCCAGTACTTC
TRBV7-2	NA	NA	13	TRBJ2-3	CASSLDYTDTQYF	TGTGCCAGCAGCTTAGATTACACAGATACGCAGTATTTT
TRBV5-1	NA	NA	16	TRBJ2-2	CASSLLPGADTGELFF	TGCGCCAGCAGCTTATTGCCCGGGGCCGACACCGGGGAGCTGTTTTTT
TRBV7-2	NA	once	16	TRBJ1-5	CASSLSFGWGNQPQHF	TGTGCCAGCAGCTTAAGTTTTGGGTGGGGCAATCAGCCCCAGCATTTT
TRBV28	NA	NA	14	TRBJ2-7	CASSKEGRSYEQYF	TGTGCCAGCAGCAAAGAAGGACGGTCGTACGAGCAGTACTTC
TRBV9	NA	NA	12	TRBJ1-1	CASSVVNTEAFF	TGTGCCAGCAGCGTAGTTAACACTGAAGCTTTCTTT
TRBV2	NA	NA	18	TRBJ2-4	CASRSERGTSSPKNIQYF	TGTGCCAGCAGGTCAGAAAGGGGTACTAGCTCCCCCAAAAACATTCAGTACTTC
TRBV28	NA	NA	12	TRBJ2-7	CASERTGYEQYF	TGTGCCAGCGAAAGAACAGGCTACGAGCAGTACTTC
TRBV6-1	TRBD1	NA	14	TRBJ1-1	CASTEGAMNTEAFF	TGTGCCAGCACCGAGGGGGCCATGAACACTGAAGCTTTCTTT
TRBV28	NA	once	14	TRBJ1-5	CASSFLMGRQPQHF	TGTGCCAGCAGTTTCCTGATGGGGCGTCAGCCCCAGCATTTT
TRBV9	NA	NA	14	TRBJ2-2	CASSDRAVTGELFF	TGTGCCAGCAGCGACAGGGCGGTCACCGGGGAGCTGTTTTTT
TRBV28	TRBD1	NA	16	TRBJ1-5	CASSPRQGAPGQPQHF	TGTGCCAGCAGCCCCCGACAGGGGGCGCCGGGTCAGCCCCAGCATTTT
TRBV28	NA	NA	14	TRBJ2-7	CASSNGGLSYEQYF	TGTGCCAGCTCGAACGGAGGGCTCTCCTACGAGCAGTACTTC
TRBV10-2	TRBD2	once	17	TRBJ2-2	CASRAGTSGRGTGELFF	TGCGCCAGCAGAGCCGGGACTAGCGGGAGAGGGACCGGGGAGCTGTTTTTT
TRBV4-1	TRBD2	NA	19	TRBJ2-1	CASSPGLAGGPRTYNEQFF	TGCGCCAGCAGCCCGGGACTAGCGGGAGGGCCTCGGACCTACAATGAGCAGTTCTTC
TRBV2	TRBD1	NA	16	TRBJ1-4	CARGTGTQGANEKLFF	TGTGCCAGGGGGACAGGGACTCAAGGGGCTAATGAAAAACTGTTTTTT
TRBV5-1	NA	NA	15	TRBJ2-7	CASSGSRRTIYEQYF	TGCGCCAGCAGCGGCTCGAGGCGCACGATCTACGAGCAGTACTTC
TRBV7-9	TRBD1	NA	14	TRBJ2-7	CASSLGTGSNEQYF	TGTGCCAGCAGCCTTGGGACAGGGAGTAACGAGCAGTACTTC
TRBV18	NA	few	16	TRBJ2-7	CASSPGLGNSGYEQYF	TGTGCCAGCTCACCCGGTTTAGGGAATAGCGGCTACGAGCAGTACTTC
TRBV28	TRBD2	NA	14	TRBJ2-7	CASSLPGLAAEQYF	TGTGCCAGCAGTTTACCGGGACTAGCTGCCGAGCAGTACTTC
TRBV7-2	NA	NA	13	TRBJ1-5	CASSRDTDQPQHF	TGTGCCAGCAGCCGGGACACCGATCAGCCCCAGCATTTT
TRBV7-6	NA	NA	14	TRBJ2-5	CASSHPSGLETQYF	TGTGCCAGCAGCCATCCATCGGGGTTGGAGACCCAGTACTTC
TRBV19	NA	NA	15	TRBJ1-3	CASGTSDFSGNTIYF	TGTGCCAGTGGAACTAGCGACTTCTCTGGAAACACCATATATTTT
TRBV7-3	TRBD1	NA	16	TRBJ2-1	CASSPNGQGAYNEQFF	TGTGCCAGCAGCCCAAACGGACAGGGAGCCTACAATGAGCAGTTCTTC
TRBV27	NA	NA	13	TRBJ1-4	CASSHITNEKLFF	TGTGCCAGCAGCCACATAACTAATGAAAAACTGTTTTTT
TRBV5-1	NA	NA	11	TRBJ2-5	CASSLEGTQYF	TGCGCCAGCAGCTTGGAAGGGACCCAGTACTTC